Listed below are T cell receptor beta chains from one sample, sequenced in a study of early T cells in non-severe SARS-CoV-2 infection. TCRdb recomputed calls from the 5' RACE reads with MiXCR, one row per CDR3 protein. The repertoire holds about 110,000 distinct CDR3 sequences, with 9% to 14% as singletons. Sample: whole blood. The source of these receptors is an adult who was a healthcare worker with PCR-confirmed SARS-CoV-2 infection or an uninfected control (not recorded which). The CDR3 runs from the conserved cysteine through the conserved F or W.

CDR3aa,j_gene,v_gene
CASSNRGPTEAFF,TRBJ1-1,TRBV12-3/TRBV12-4
CASSQGGTATDTQYF,TRBJ2-3,TRBV3-1
CASSPERSPDTQYF,TRBJ2-3,TRBV6-4
CASSQDPGRNNYGYTF,TRBJ1-2,TRBV14
CASGRTGDLETQYF,TRBJ2-5,TRBV5-1
CANRTGLTCGTDTQYF,TRBJ2-3,TRBV10-1
CASSLRAGVGKETQYF,TRBJ2-5,TRBV7-9
CASRGSGENQPQHF,TRBJ1-5,TRBV24-1
CASSVDGGNQPQHF,TRBJ1-5,TRBV19
CASSWGVGYNEQFF,TRBJ2-1,TRBV7-2
CSVDKQGFHTF,TRBJ1-2,TRBV29-1
CASSEFPNGSGNTIYF,TRBJ1-3,TRBV2
CAWRATLLFF,TRBJ2-1,TRBV30
CASRARLADFTGELFF,TRBJ2-2,TRBV12-3/TRBV12-4
CASSNSGGRRDTQYF,TRBJ2-3,TRBV11-3
CASSPEPGLGDTQYF,TRBJ2-3,TRBV7-3
CASSYLRTGNAFF,TRBJ1-1,TRBV27
CAWSVAGGQPQHF,TRBJ1-5,TRBV30
CASRRSIGTGSTGELFF,TRBJ2-2,TRBV6-5
CASSFLTGIHGYTF,TRBJ1-2,TRBV5-1
CASSYSAVAGTFLAKNIQYF,TRBJ2-4,TRBV6-6
CSVADGANVLTF,TRBJ2-6,TRBV29-1
CAWSPWGNYGYTF,TRBJ1-2,TRBV30
CASSLREGAGQPQHF,TRBJ1-5,TRBV28
CASSLGRTNTEAFF,TRBJ1-1,TRBV11-2
CSAGGGIITDTQYF,TRBJ2-3,TRBV20-1
CASSLGRPQGATEAFF,TRBJ1-1,TRBV7-6
CASSLWTGPYNEQFF,TRBJ2-1,TRBV5-6
CASSLALGDTEAFF,TRBJ1-1,TRBV5-4
CASSLEAVTDTQYF,TRBJ2-3,TRBV5-1
CASSLIGGRGNTEAFF,TRBJ1-1,TRBV28
CAISSSGGSYNEQFF,TRBJ2-1,TRBV10-3
CASSQGGAGRNEQFF,TRBJ2-1,TRBV7-3
CASSSKGPTNEKLFF,TRBJ1-4,TRBV5-4
CASEGQNKNIQYF,TRBJ2-4,TRBV19
CASSDQGGSYNSPLHF,TRBJ1-6,TRBV2
CAWSRTGRGGKAFF,TRBJ1-1,TRBV30
CASNLGGGGQPQHF,TRBJ1-5,TRBV7-2
CASSRTGADTGELFF,TRBJ2-2,TRBV18
CAGMPTSAYIYEQYF,TRBJ2-7,TRBV11-2